These 11 T cell receptor beta chains were all obtained from the same sample, sequenced in a study of beta chain features in type 1 diabetes. Regarding the study as a whole: Shortening that was moderate but significant affected the TCRB CDR3s of Type 1 diabetes patients in all four CD4+ subsets.

The antigens of these receptors remain unknown. Reverse transcription of all isolated RNA meant that expressed TCRB transcripts were sequenced. Generated by immunoSEQ multiplex PCR, the TCRdb table keeps only in-frame clones and is missing some. This sample yields 55,000 to 85,000 clones, of which approximately 47% are seen a single time; roughly 0.7% belongs to the top ten. Sequencing used central memory CD4+ T cells from blood. Source of these receptors: a man under 40 with type 1 diabetes.

CDR3 sequence: CASSFGLAGGNEQFF. The CDR3 coding sequence is TGTGCCAGCAGCTTCGGACTAGCGGGAGGGAATGAGCAGTTCTTC. The chain has TRBV11-2 and TRBJ2-1, with 15 bases aligning to TRBD2. The V and J ends lost 3 bases and 7 bases, in that order; junction bases with no gene match: 1. Per germline, CDR1 SGHAT and CDR2 FQNNGV. This CDR3 spans 15 amino acids. The variable domain in full, with the rest retrieved from reference TRBV11-2 and TRBJ2-1, is EAGVAQSPRYKIIEKRQSVAFWCNPISGHATLYWYQQILGQGPKLLIQFQNNGVVDDSQLPKDRFSAERLKGVDSTLKIQPAKLEDSAVYLCASSFGLAGGNEQFFGPGTRLTVL.

The V gene is TRBV5-1, the J gene TRBJ1-2; D uncertain. CDR3 length: 12 residues. Germline V lookup: CDR1 SGHRS, CDR2 YFSETQ. V lost 2 bases and J 3 bases, leaving 5 bases between the germline ends. DNA for the CDR3: TGCGCCAGCAGCTTTTCGGACTATGGCTACACCTTC. Translation gives CASSFSDYGYTF.

There are a few counts of this clone. The chain is built from TRBV2 and TRBJ1-1, with D perhaps TRBD1 (5 bases). Germline assignment: CDR1 SNHLY and CDR2 FYNNEI. Trimming shortened V by 6 bases and J by 5 bases, and 10 bases separated the two germline ends. The CDR3 totals 12 residues. The CDR3 region has the DNA TGTGCCAGCAGACGGGGGTGGACTGAAGCTTTCTTT. Its protein product is CASRRGWTEAFF.

The chain recombines TRBV6-5 with TRBJ1-2; D is unclear. The germline V gene encodes CDR1 MNHEY and CDR2 SVGAGI. The ends were cut back, 3 bases at V and 6 bases at J, with 8 bases in the middle. The CDR3 has 12 amino acids. In DNA, the CDR3 is TGTGCCAGCAGTTATTGGGAGGATGGCTACACCTTC. The encoded protein is CASSYWEDGYTF.

The V gene is TRBV5-1, the J gene TRBJ2-7; 12 nucleotides line up with TRBD2. CDR1 SGHRS and CDR2 YFSETQ come from the germline V gene. The V and J ends lost 4 bases and 4 bases, in that order; junction bases with no gene match: 3. The CDR3 is 14 residues long. DNA for the CDR3: TGCGCCAGCAGCCCCGGGACTAGCGGGTACGAGCAGTACTTC. As protein: CASSPGTSGYEQYF.

V gene TRBV18 combines with J gene TRBJ2-5; weak D call: TRBD2 (5 bases). Germline lookup yields CDR1 KGHSH and CDR2 LQKENI. Trimming pared 0 bases from V and 1 base from J, leaving 9 bases between. The CDR3 consists of 15 residues. CDR3 sequence (DNA): TGTGCCAGCTCACCACCTTCTAGCAGCCAAGAGACCCAGTACTTC. Its translation: CASSPPSSSQETQYF.

This clone was counted a few times. The J gene is TRBJ2-5, the V gene TRBV15; D remains unclear. V lost 0 bases and J 1 base, leaving 9 bases between the germline ends. Germline V lookup: CDR1 LNHNV, CDR2 YYDKDF (reference sequence). The CDR3 sequence is 15 residues long. Written as DNA, the CDR3 is TGTGCCACCAGCAGAGATCCGGCAGGCCAAGAGACCCAGTACTTC. It codes for CATSRDPAGQETQYF.

The chain links TRBV28 to TRBJ2-1, with 9 bases lining up with TRBD2. The CDR3 loop spans 14 amino acids. Trimming removed 6 bases from V and 8 bases from J; junction bases left unmatched: 8. Per germline, CDR1 MDHEN and CDR2 SYDVKM. The CDR3 loop is CASSPPGTSYEQFF. CDR3 DNA sequence: TGTGCCAGCAGCCCACCTGGGACTAGCTATGAGCAGTTCTTC.

This clone was seen a few times. V usage is TRBV11-3 and J usage is TRBJ1-6, with no clear D. Germline V CDR1 and CDR2: SGHNT, YENEEA. The CDR3 totals 14 residues. The V end was cut by 5 bases, the J end by 5 bases, with 10 bases between. The chain's CDR3 is CASSRGSNNSPLHF. The CDR3, as DNA: TGTGCCAGCAGCCGAGGCAGTAATAATTCACCCCTCCACTTT.

In its sample, this clone was seen a few times. The rearrangement links TRBV7-9 to TRBJ1-2, with TRBD1 matching 11 bases. Germline V gene data show CDR1 as SEHNR and CDR2 as FQNEAQ (reference sequence). This CDR3 has 18 residues. J was trimmed by 1 base and V by 5 bases; bases with no gene match: 12. In DNA, the CDR3 is TGTGCCAGCAGCGCCGGACAGGGGGCGCGGATGGATAACTATGGCTACACCTTC. It specifies CASSAGQGARMDNYGYTF.

This clone came up a few times. The chain uses TRBV6-1 and TRBJ1-5; 7 bases are a match to TRBD1. The CDR3 contains 19 residues. The germline CDR1 and CDR2 sequences are MNHNS and SASEGT. Trimming at V came to 3 bases and at J to 0 bases, leaving 14 bases not matched to a gene. DNA of the CDR3: TGTGCCAGCAGTGACAGTCCGGGACCTCAGGGGGGTAGCAATCAGCCCCAGCATTTT. Amino acids: CASSDSPGPQGGSNQPQHF.